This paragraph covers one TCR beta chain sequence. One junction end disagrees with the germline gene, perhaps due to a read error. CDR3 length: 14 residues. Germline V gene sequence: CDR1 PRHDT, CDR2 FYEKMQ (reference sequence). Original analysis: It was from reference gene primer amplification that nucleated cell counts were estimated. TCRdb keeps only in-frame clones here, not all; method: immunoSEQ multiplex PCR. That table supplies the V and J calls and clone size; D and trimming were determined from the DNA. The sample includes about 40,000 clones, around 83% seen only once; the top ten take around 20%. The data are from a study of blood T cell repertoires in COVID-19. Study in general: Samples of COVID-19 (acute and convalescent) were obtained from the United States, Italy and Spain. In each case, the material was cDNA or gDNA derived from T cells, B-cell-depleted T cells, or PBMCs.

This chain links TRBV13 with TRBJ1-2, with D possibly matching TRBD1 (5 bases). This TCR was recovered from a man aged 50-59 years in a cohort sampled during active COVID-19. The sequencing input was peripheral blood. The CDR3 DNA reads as TGTGCCAGCAGCGTAGGGGCTCGAAACTATGGCTACACCTTC. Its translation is CASSVGARNYGYTF.